This is a list of T cell receptor beta chains from one sample in a study of human T cells and chemical hapten exposure. TCRdb fed the RACE reads into MiXCR, producing one record per CDR3 protein. This sample has 50,000 to 70,000 distinct CDR3 sequences; 9.5% to 10% occur once, and the top ten carry roughly 8.8%. The sequences come from whole blood, collected in connection with sensitization to the hapten diphenylcyclopropenone (DPC). The source of these receptors is a man between 40 and 49 years old with alopecia areata. Some clones in this sample may be carry-over from other donors' samples. Each CDR3 is given with its conserved first and last residue.

j_call: TRBJ2-2; v_call: TRBV9; cdr3_aa: CASSVEYTGELFF
j_call: TRBJ2-7; v_call: TRBV11-1; cdr3_aa: CASSQRGSFSSYEQYF
j_call: TRBJ1-2; v_call: TRBV20-1; cdr3_aa: CSARDQYRGGYTF
j_call: TRBJ2-7; v_call: TRBV28; cdr3_aa: CASSLEGAGYEQYF
j_call: TRBJ1-5; v_call: TRBV7-2; cdr3_aa: CASSLVGQPQHF
j_call: TRBJ2-1; v_call: TRBV20-1; cdr3_aa: CSATPGLAVHNEQFF
j_call: TRBJ2-5; v_call: TRBV7-9; cdr3_aa: CASSFMGNQETQYF
j_call: TRBJ2-5; v_call: TRBV6-1; cdr3_aa: CASSETRETQYF
j_call: TRBJ2-1; v_call: TRBV5-1; cdr3_aa: CASSSFNNEQFF
j_call: TRBJ1-1; v_call: TRBV20-1; cdr3_aa: CSARAASLEGFF
j_call: TRBJ2-1; v_call: TRBV5-1; cdr3_aa: CASRNELGGGTSVTEQFF
j_call: TRBJ2-1; v_call: TRBV18; cdr3_aa: CASSPRTSELSYNEQFF
j_call: TRBJ2-2; v_call: TRBV7-8; cdr3_aa: CASSQTGSLTGELFF
j_call: TRBJ2-1; v_call: TRBV7-2; cdr3_aa: CASSATGVYNLEQFF
j_call: TRBJ2-7; v_call: TRBV7-9; cdr3_aa: CASSIGTGGQYF
j_call: TRBJ1-2; v_call: TRBV7-9; cdr3_aa: CASSSDRDYGYTF
j_call: TRBJ2-1; v_call: TRBV5-1; cdr3_aa: CASSPNAGVSSYNEQFF
j_call: TRBJ1-5; v_call: TRBV30; cdr3_aa: CACSGQRGYSNQPQHF
j_call: TRBJ2-7; v_call: TRBV6-5; cdr3_aa: CASSRPATGRTYEQYF
j_call: TRBJ2-2; v_call: TRBV28; cdr3_aa: CASSFTGGELFF
j_call: TRBJ2-5; v_call: TRBV15; cdr3_aa: CATGRDRASETQYF
j_call: TRBJ2-5; v_call: TRBV19; cdr3_aa: CASSPPGWQETQYF
j_call: TRBJ2-7; v_call: TRBV10-3; cdr3_aa: CATGGLAGTYEQYF
j_call: TRBJ2-2; v_call: TRBV7-3; cdr3_aa: CASSFSSGSLSGELFF
j_call: TRBJ1-2; v_call: TRBV6-5; cdr3_aa: CASSYTGNGYTF
j_call: TRBJ1-4; v_call: TRBV4-1; cdr3_aa: CASSQDWGDSPKSLFF
j_call: TRBJ1-1; v_call: TRBV6-1; cdr3_aa: CASTGTGRTEAFF
j_call: TRBJ2-1; v_call: TRBV7-9; cdr3_aa: CVSSSRGSLSYNEQFF
j_call: TRBJ1-1; v_call: TRBV7-9; cdr3_aa: CASSPGTGTNTEAFF
j_call: TRBJ1-1; v_call: TRBV9; cdr3_aa: CASSVEGSGLTEAFF
j_call: TRBJ2-1; v_call: TRBV5-4; cdr3_aa: CASSPSGTSINEQFF
j_call: TRBJ2-7; v_call: TRBV7-3; cdr3_aa: CASSPTGTGGDEQYF
j_call: TRBJ1-2; v_call: TRBV11-2; cdr3_aa: CASSLAGEVGYTF
j_call: TRBJ2-1; v_call: TRBV11-2; cdr3_aa: CASSSMLWQFF
j_call: TRBJ2-1; v_call: TRBV5-1; cdr3_aa: CASSSEIGPAQFF